This T cell receptor beta chain originates from a study of blood T cells in healthy people across ages. This clonotype has just a few counts. Its target is not known. The CDR3 loop spans 14 amino acids. V was trimmed by 7 bases and J by 6 bases, leaving 18 bases between them. CDR1 and CDR2 from the germline V gene are WSHSY and SAAADI. Whole-study findings and limits: Older age coincided with a roughly linear decline in TCR beta diversity per million T cells.

Each sample yielded at least 6 micrograms of PBMC total RNA. A sample-barcoded 5' primer and a J-beta primer mix were used in a second PCR of about 7 to 11 cycles. TCRdb reprocessed the 5' RACE reads via MiXCR and lists one record per CDR3 protein. In the table there are more than 650,000 distinct CDR3 sequences, roughly 20% of which are singletons. The chain combines TRBV10-2 with TRBJ1-1, with a possible D match to TRBD1 (6 bases). Sequenced sample: blood. This receptor was identified in a man aged 70 or older in good health. CDR3 nucleotide sequence: TGCGCCAGCAAGGGACAATTTGAGACCGCTGAAGCTTTCTTT. This gives the protein CASKGQFETAEAFF.